A selection of T cell receptor beta chains follows, all from one sample in a study of shared clonotypes between healthy human individuals. Profiling relied on immunoSEQ multiplex PCR, and the TCRdb table lists in-frame clones only, not all of them. The table has some 1,900,000 clones, approximately 94% seen once. Sequencing was done on a sample of naive CD8+ T cells sorted from blood. All receptors come from a man aged 18 to 30 in good health. The CDR3 runs from the conserved cysteine through the conserved F or W. The order of the fields is D gene, V gene, J gene, clone size, CDR3 protein, CDR3 DNA. The D gene is left open where the match is weak. Size is stated for part of the rows, as once, few or many counts, or as a class when the clone is expanded.

>TRBD2|TRBV10-2|TRBJ2-2|NA
CASSEGLAGRSNTGELFF
TGCGCCAGCAGTGAAGGACTAGCGGGGCGGTCGAACACCGGGGAGCTGTTTTTT
>TRBD2|TRBV27|TRBJ2-7|NA
CASSFGTSGSYEQYF
TGTGCCAGCAGTTTTGGGACTAGCGGGTCCTACGAGCAGTACTTC
>NA|TRBV30|TRBJ2-1|NA
CAWSLTSAGEQFF
TGTGCCTGGAGCTTAACTAGTGCCGGTGAGCAGTTCTTC
>NA|TRBV6-5|TRBJ1-2|few
CASGEGINWYGYTF
TGTGCCAGCGGGGAGGGTATCAATTGGTATGGCTACACCTTC
>NA|TRBV4-1|TRBJ2-3|NA
CASSQVGSTDTQYF
TGCGCCAGCAGCCAAGTCGGGAGCACAGATACGCAGTATTTT
>TRBD1|TRBV4-3|TRBJ2-7|NA
CASSQEGGQGVYEQYF
TGCGCCAGCAGCCAAGAAGGGGGACAGGGGGTTTACGAGCAGTACTTC
>NA|TRBV4-3|TRBJ2-2|NA
CASSQDIGTLNTGELFF
TGCGCCAGCAGCCAAGATATTGGGACTTTGAACACCGGGGAGCTGTTTTTT
>TRBD1|TRBV7-3|TRBJ1-1|NA
CASSSTGATEAFF
TGTGCCAGCAGCTCAACAGGGGCCACTGAAGCTTTCTTT
>NA|TRBV6-5|TRBJ1-1|few
CASIRGGDTEAFF
TGTGCCAGCATACGGGGCGGCGACACTGAAGCTTTCTTT
>TRBD1|TRBV4-1|TRBJ2-1|NA
CASSRIGTGPGYNEQFF
TGCGCCAGCAGCCGAATTGGGACAGGTCCCGGTTACAATGAGCAGTTCTTC
>TRBD1|TRBV13|TRBJ1-1|NA
CASSPQQGSTEAFF
TGTGCCAGCAGCCCCCAACAGGGGAGCACTGAAGCTTTCTTT
>TRBD2|TRBV6-1|TRBJ2-2|few
CASSGLAGENTGELFF
TGTGCCAGCAGTGGACTAGCGGGGGAGAACACCGGGGAGCTGTTTTTT
>NA|TRBV6-5|TRBJ1-2|NA
CASSPLNYGYTF
TGTGCCAGCAGTCCCTTAAACTATGGCTACACCTTC
>TRBD1|TRBV6-5|TRBJ1-1|NA
CASIMGGGAGEAFF
TGTGCCAGCATTATGGGAGGGGGCGCGGGTGAAGCTTTCTTT
>TRBD2|TRBV9|TRBJ2-7|NA
CASSIRAGTSGGDAYEQYF
TGTGCCAGCAGCATCAGAGCCGGGACTAGCGGGGGAGACGCCTACGAGCAGTACTTC
>TRBD1|TRBV27|TRBJ2-7|NA
CASRYGQGFDEQYF
TGTGCCAGCAGGTATGGACAGGGCTTCGACGAGCAGTACTTC
>NA|TRBV11-1|TRBJ1-5|NA
CASSLAKNQPQHF
TGTGCCAGCAGCTTAGCTAAAAATCAGCCCCAGCATTTT
>TRBD1|TRBV2|TRBJ2-7|NA
CASSDMRQGNHEQYF
TGTGCCAGCAGTGACATGAGACAGGGGAACCACGAGCAGTACTTC
>NA|TRBV28|TRBJ1-5|NA
CASSPPWNQPQHF
TGTGCCAGCAGTCCCCCGTGGAATCAGCCCCAGCATTTT
>TRBD2|TRBV28|TRBJ2-5|NA
CASSFTLTSGSGGETQYF
TGTGCCAGCAGTTTTACATTGACTAGCGGGAGTGGTGGAGAGACCCAGTACTTC
>NA|TRBV19|TRBJ1-1|NA
CASSINRVTEAFF
TGTGCCAGTAGTATTAACAGGGTAACTGAAGCTTTCTTT
>NA|TRBV6-5|TRBJ1-1|NA
CASSYRVGDSEAFF
TGTGCCAGCAGTTACCGGGTGGGGGACTCTGAAGCTTTCTTT
>NA|TRBV10-2|TRBJ1-5|NA
CASSEGGLLKGNQPQHF
TGCGCCAGCAGTGAGGGGGGACTCCTAAAGGGCAATCAGCCCCAGCATTTT
>NA|TRBV20-1|TRBJ1-2|NA
CSASTVYGYTF
TGCAGTGCTTCGACAGTCTATGGCTACACCTTC
>NA|TRBV12-5|TRBJ2-7|NA
CASGQPVSNEQYF
TGTGCTAGTGGCCAGCCCGTTTCTAACGAGCAGTACTTC
>TRBD2|TRBV9|TRBJ2-7|NA
CASSPLPAGGMDEQYF
TGTGCCAGCAGCCCCCTACCAGCGGGAGGCATGGACGAGCAGTACTTC
>NA|TRBV5-6|TRBJ1-2|NA
CASSVSWTLNYGYTF
TGTGCCAGCAGCGTCTCATGGACGCTTAACTATGGCTACACCTTC
>NA|TRBV5-1|TRBJ2-2|NA
CASRSSITGIGTGELFF
TGCGCCAGCAGATCATCTATAACAGGGATCGGCACCGGGGAGCTGTTTTTT
>NA|TRBV19|TRBJ2-5|NA
CASSPKGGSLGAQYF
TGTGCCAGTAGTCCAAAGGGTGGCTCCTTGGGAGCCCAGTACTTC
>NA|TRBV5-4|TRBJ1-1|NA
CASRQEMNTEAFF
TGTGCCAGCCGACAGGAAATGAACACTGAAGCTTTCTTT
>TRBD1|TRBV5-6|TRBJ2-7|NA
CASSFGQGAGEQYF
TGTGCCAGCAGCTTCGGGCAGGGGGCAGGCGAGCAGTACTTC
>NA|TRBV5-5|TRBJ2-3|NA
CASSSFRDPTDTQYF
TGTGCCAGCAGCTCCTTCAGGGATCCCACAGATACGCAGTATTTT
>NA|TRBV5-4|TRBJ2-3|NA
CASSPYTLADTQYF
TGTGCCAGCAGCCCGTACACTCTAGCGGATACGCAGTATTTT
>TRBD1|TRBV2|TRBJ1-2|NA
CASSGQGGSGYTF
TGTGCCAGCAGTGGACAGGGGGGGAGTGGCTACACCTTC
>NA|TRBV5-6|TRBJ1-5|NA
CASSFPGSNQPQHF
TGTGCCAGCAGCTTCCCAGGCAGCAATCAGCCCCAGCATTTT
>TRBD1|TRBV6-6|TRBJ1-2|once
CASNHRDRDLGYTF
TGTGCCAGCAACCACCGGGACAGGGACTTAGGCTACACCTTC
>NA|TRBV29-1|TRBJ2-3|NA
CSVEKFRELDTQYF
TGCAGCGTTGAAAAGTTCCGGGAGTTAGATACGCAGTATTTT
>NA|TRBV4-3|TRBJ1-2|NA
CASSQRTDLGFVNYGYTF
TGCGCCAGCAGCCAAAGGACGGACTTGGGCTTTGTTAACTATGGCTACACCTTC
>NA|TRBV6-6|TRBJ2-3|NA
CASSISGTTDTQYF
TGTGCCAGCAGTATTTCAGGGACCACAGATACGCAGTATTTT
>TRBD2|TRBV15|TRBJ2-1|NA
CATSRDRSWGGYNEQFF
TGTGCCACCAGCAGAGATCGGAGTTGGGGGGGTTACAATGAGCAGTTCTTC
>TRBD1|TRBV4-3|TRBJ1-2|NA
CASSQDGTDRLNYGYTF
TGCGCCAGCAGCCAAGATGGGACAGACAGGCTTAACTATGGCTACACCTTC
>TRBD2|TRBV6-5|TRBJ2-7|NA
CASSYSGAGGPDEQYF
TGTGCCAGCAGTTACTCGGGAGCGGGAGGGCCAGACGAGCAGTACTTC
>NA|TRBV4-2|TRBJ1-4|NA
CASSQDPGFDEKLFF
TGTGCCAGCAGCCAGGACCCCGGTTTTGATGAAAAACTGTTTTTT
>NA|TRBV5-4|TRBJ2-5|NA
CASSHRSQETQYF
TGTGCCAGCAGCCACAGGTCCCAAGAGACCCAGTACTTC
>NA|TRBV7-9|TRBJ2-3|NA
CASSLARTDGADTQYF
TGTGCCAGCAGCTTAGCGAGGACAGACGGGGCAGATACGCAGTATTTT
>TRBD1|TRBV19|TRBJ1-1|NA
CASSPTGTGEVIRRLNTEAFF
TGTGCCAGTAGTCCCACCGGGACAGGGGAAGTCATTAGACGTTTGAACACTGAAGCTTTCTTT